This T cell receptor (beta chain) was captured by sequencing in a study of T cells after yellow fever vaccination. Regarding the study as a whole: Some clonotypes, a small share, were shared between CD4 and CD8 compartments. The secondary response showed a weaker magnitude and a faster peak, day 5 versus 15.

TCRdb independently ran MiXCR on the 5' RACE reads; one entry per CDR3 protein. This sample carries around 27,000 distinct CDR3 sequences, approximately 4.7% of them seen once, and the ten largest clones take 35% to 50%. This clonotype was seen at least ten times. The antigen remains unidentified. CDR1 LNHNV and CDR2 YYDKDF come from the germline V gene (reference sequence). The CDR3 covers 11 residues. The junction had 6 bases not matched to a gene; V was cut back by 3 bases and J by 16 bases. This clonotype was obtained from a man younger than 40 who received the YFV17D yellow fever vaccine. The material was CD8+ T cells sorted from PBMCs, obtained 5 days after the yellow fever booster vaccination. V gene TRBV15 combines with J gene TRBJ2-1; 7 nucleotides agree with TRBD2. CDR3 protein: CATSRGDYAFF. For the CDR3, the DNA is TGTGCCACCAGCAGGGGGGACTATGCCTTCTTC. Full variable domain (rest looked up from reference TRBV15 and TRBJ2-1): DAMVIQNPRYQVTQFGKPVTLSCSQTLNHNVMYWYQQKSSQAPKLLFHYYDKDFNNEADTPDNFQSRRPNTSFCFLDIRSPGLGDTAMYLCATSRGDYAFFGPGTRLTVL.